This T cell receptor beta chain came from a study of T-cell reconstitution after alpha-beta-depleted transplantation in children. This CDR3 spans 18 amino acids. V lost 3 bases and J lost 3; bases outside the gene matches: 15. Germline V gene sequence: CDR1 LNHDA, CDR2 SQIVND (reference sequence). Library preparation (for TCRbeta) was performed with unique molecular identifiers. MiXCR, applied by TCRdb to the PCR reads, yields one record per CDR3 protein. The sample lists about 980,000 distinct CDR3 sequences, 25% to 35% occurring once. This chain uses TRBV19 with TRBJ1-1, with TRBD1 matching 8 bases. This clonotype was obtained from a boy less than two years old who had a stem cell transplant for SCID, so the T cells may come from the graft donor. Sequences were derived from PBMCs, mostly from graft donor cells, sampled 360 days after TCRalphabeta/CD19-depleted stem cell transplant. The CDR3 sequence is CASSINGPGTGGYTEAFF. The DNA of the CDR3 is TGTGCCAGTAGTATCAATGGGCCCGGCACAGGGGGATACACTGAAGCTTTCTTT.